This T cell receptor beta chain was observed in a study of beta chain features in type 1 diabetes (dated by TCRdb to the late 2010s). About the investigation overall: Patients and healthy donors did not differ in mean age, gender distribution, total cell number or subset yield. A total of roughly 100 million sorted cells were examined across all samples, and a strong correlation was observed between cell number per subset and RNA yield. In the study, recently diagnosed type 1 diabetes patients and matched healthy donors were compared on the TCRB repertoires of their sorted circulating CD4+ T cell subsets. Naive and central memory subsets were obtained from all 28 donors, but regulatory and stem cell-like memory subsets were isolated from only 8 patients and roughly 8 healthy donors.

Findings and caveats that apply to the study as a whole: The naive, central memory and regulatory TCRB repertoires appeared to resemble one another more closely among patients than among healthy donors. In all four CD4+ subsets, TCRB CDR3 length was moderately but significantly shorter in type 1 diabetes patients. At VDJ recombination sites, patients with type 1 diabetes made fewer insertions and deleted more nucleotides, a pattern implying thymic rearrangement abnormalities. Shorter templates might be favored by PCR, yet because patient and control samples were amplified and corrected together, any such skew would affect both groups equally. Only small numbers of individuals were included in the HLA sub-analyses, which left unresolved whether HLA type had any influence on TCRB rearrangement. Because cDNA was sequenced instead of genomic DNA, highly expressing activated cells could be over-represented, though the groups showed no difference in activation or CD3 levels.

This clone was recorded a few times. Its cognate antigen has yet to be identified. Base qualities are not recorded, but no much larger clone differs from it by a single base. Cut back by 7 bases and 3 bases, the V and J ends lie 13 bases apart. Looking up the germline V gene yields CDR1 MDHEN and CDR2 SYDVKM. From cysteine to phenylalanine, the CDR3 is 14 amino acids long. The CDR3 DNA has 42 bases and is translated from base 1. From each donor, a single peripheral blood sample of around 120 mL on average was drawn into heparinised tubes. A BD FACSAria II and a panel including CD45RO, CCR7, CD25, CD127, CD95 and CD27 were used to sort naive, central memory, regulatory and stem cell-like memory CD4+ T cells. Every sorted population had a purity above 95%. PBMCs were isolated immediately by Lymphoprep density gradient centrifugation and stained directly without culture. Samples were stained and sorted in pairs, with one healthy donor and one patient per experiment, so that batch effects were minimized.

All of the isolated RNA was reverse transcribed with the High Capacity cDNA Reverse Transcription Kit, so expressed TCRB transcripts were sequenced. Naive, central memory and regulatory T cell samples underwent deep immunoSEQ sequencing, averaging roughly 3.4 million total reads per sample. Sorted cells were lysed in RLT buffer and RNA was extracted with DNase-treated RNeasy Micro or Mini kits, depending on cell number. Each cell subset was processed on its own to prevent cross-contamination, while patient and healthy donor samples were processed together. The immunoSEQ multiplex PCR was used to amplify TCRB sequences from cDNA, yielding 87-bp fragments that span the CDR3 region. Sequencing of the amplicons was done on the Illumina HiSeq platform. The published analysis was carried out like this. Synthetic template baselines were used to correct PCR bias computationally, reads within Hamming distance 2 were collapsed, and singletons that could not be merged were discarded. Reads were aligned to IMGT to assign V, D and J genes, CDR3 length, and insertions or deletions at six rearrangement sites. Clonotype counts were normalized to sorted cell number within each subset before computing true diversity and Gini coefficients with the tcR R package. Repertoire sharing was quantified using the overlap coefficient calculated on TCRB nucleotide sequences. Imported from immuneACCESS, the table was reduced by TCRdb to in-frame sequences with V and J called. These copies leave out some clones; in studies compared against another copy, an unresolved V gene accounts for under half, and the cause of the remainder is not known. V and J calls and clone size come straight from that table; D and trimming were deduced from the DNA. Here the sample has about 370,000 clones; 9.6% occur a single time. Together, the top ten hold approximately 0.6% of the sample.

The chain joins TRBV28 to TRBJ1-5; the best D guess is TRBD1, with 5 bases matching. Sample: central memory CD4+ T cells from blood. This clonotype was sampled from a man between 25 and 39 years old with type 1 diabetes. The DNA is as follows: TGTGCCAGCACCGGGGCCGGGACCAATCAGCCCCAGCATTTT. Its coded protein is CASTGAGTNQPQHF. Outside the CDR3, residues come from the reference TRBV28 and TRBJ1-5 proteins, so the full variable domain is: DVKVTQSSRYLVKRTGEKVFLECVQDMDHENMFWYRQDPGLGLRLIYFSYDVKMKEKGDIPEGYSVSREKKERFSLILESASTNQTSMYLCASTGAGTNQPQHFGDGTRLSIL.